The 24 T cell receptor beta chains listed next were all sequenced from one sample in a study of T cell responses to AZD1222 COVID-19 vaccine. Assay used: immunoSEQ multiplex PCR; TCRdb lists only in-frame clones, some missing. The sample contains about 130,000 clones, 87% of which appear only once. Sequences were derived from peripheral blood, sampled on day 0 of AZD1222 vaccination. These receptor sequences come from an adult in good health.

This chain joins TRBV5-1 and TRBJ2-2, with 8 positions matching TRBD2. V was pared by 6 bases and J by 1 base, with 11 bases of the junction left unmatched. Germline lookup yields CDR1 SGHRS and CDR2 YFSETQ. CDR3 length equals 17 residues. The CDR3 coding sequence is TGCGCCAGCACAGAGAGGGCGGGGGGCTTGAACACCGGGGAGCTGTTTTTT. Protein: CASTERAGGLNTGELFF.

Concerning this clone: A much larger clone sits a single nucleotide away, making a read error possible. As DNA, the CDR3 is TGTGCCAGCAGCTTGGGACAGGGTTTGCCCCAGTATTTT. Its protein product is CASSLGQGLPQYF. This chain links TRBV7-2 with TRBJ1-5; 9 positions match TRBD1. The J call may be mistaken, given a closer DNA end match to TRBJ2-3. CDR3 length: 13 residues. Germline V CDR1 and CDR2: SGHTA, FQGNSA.

The genes are TRBV7-3 and TRBJ2-3, with a tentative D call TRBD2 (6 bases). Deletions cut 5 bases from V and 1 base from J, with 7 bases between. The CDR3 totals 13 residues. CDR1 and CDR2 from the germline V gene are SGHTA and FQGTGA. DNA of the CDR3: TGTGCCAGCAGCGCGGGGCGCACAGATACGCAGTATTTT. Its translation: CASSAGRTDTQYF.

The V and J genes are TRBV11-2 and TRBJ1-2; no definite D call. Germline CDR1 reads SGHAT; CDR2 reads FQNNGV. Trimming removed 1 base from V and 0 bases from J, with 6 bases in between. CDR3 length: 14 residues. The CDR3 reads CASSLGVSNYGYTF. The CDR3 DNA follows: TGTGCCAGCAGCTTAGGGGTTTCTAACTATGGCTACACCTTC. The variable domain in full, with the rest retrieved from reference TRBV11-2 and TRBJ1-2, is EAGVAQSPRYKIIEKRQSVAFWCNPISGHATLYWYQQILGQGPKLLIQFQNNGVVDDSQLPKDRFSAERLKGVDSTLKIQPAKLEDSAVYLCASSLGVSNYGYTFGSGTRLTVV.

V is TRBV9 and J is TRBJ2-1; 11 bases are shared with TRBD2. The CDR3 is made up of 16 amino acids. Trimming cost V 4 bases and J 9 bases; bases outside gene matches: 12. Germline lookup yields CDR1 SGDLS and CDR2 YYNGEE. The CDR3 DNA sequence: TGTGCCAGCAGCCCGAGGGTAGCGGGAGGGCCAAGTGAGCAGTTCTTC. It codes for CASSPRVAGGPSEQFF.

The chain uses TRBV5-1 and TRBJ2-1; 8 nucleotides align to TRBD2. Looked up from germline, CDR1 is SGHRS and CDR2 is YFSETQ. The J segment lost 2 bases and the V segment lost 0 bases, leaving 10 bases of the junction unmatched. The CDR3 contains 18 residues. CDR3 sequence reads: CASSLARGLAGPYNEQFF. Written as DNA, the CDR3 is TGCGCCAGCAGCTTGGCCCGGGGCCTAGCGGGCCCCTACAATGAGCAGTTCTTC. The full variable domain, with the rest looked up from reference TRBV5-1 and TRBJ2-1, is KAGVTQTPRYLIKTRGQQVTLSCSPISGHRSVSWYQQTPGQGLQFLFEYFSETQRNKGNFPGRFSGRQFSNSRSEMNVSTLELGDSALYLCASSLARGLAGPYNEQFFGPGTRLTVL.

This rearrangement joins TRBV29-1 to TRBJ2-1, with D perhaps TRBD1 (6 bases). The CDR3 covers 14 residues. Trimming removed 8 bases from V and 8 bases from J, with 22 bases in between. CDR1 SQVTM and CDR2 ANQGSEA come from the germline V gene. The CDR3 DNA follows: TGCAGCTTCCGGGACAAACGGAGTTCCGATGAGCAGTTCTTC. Amino acid sequence: CSFRDKRSSDEQFF.

This clone was detected once. The chain recombines TRBV5-1 with TRBJ1-1; no reliable D call. CDR1 SGHRS and CDR2 YFSETQ come from the germline V gene. This CDR3 spans 13 amino acids. V lost 4 bases, J lost 1 base, and 8 bases lay in between. The CDR3 sequence is CASSPDPNTEAFF. CDR3 sequence (DNA): TGCGCCAGCAGCCCGGACCCGAACACTGAAGCTTTCTTT.

This chain links TRBV6-5 with TRBJ1-4; D call uncertain. Trimming took off 6 bases at V and 6 bases at J, with 17 bases between the two ends. Per germline, CDR1 MNHEY and CDR2 SVGAGI. The length of the CDR3 is 15 residues. CDR3 nucleotides: TGTGCCAGCAGCCGAGGACCCTCAACAGATGAAAAACTGTTTTTT. Protein: CASSRGPSTDEKLFF.

This clone was found once. The genes are TRBV5-5 and TRBJ1-2, with a possible D match to TRBD1 (5 bases). The CDR3 is made up of 13 amino acids. Germline CDR1 SGHKS, CDR2 YYEKEE (reference sequence). V was trimmed by 2 bases and J by 3 bases, leaving 8 bases between them. DNA for the CDR3: TGTGCCAGCAGCTTCGGGGACGACTATGGCTACACCTTC. Amino acids: CASSFGDDYGYTF.

The chain is built from TRBV27 and TRBJ1-6; D might be TRBD1 (6 bases). Germline values: CDR1 MNHEY, CDR2 SMNVEV (reference sequence). V lost 3 bases, J lost 10 bases, and 16 bases lay in between. The CDR3 contains 15 residues. The CDR3 loop is CASSFSIPGASPLHF. CDR3 sequence (DNA): TGTGCCAGCAGTTTCTCCATCCCGGGGGCCTCACCCCTCCACTTT.

J is TRBJ2-5 and V is TRBV5-1, with D tentatively TRBD2 (7 bases). The CDR3 sequence is 14 residues long. V was clipped by 4 bases and J by 5 bases, with 15 bases between them. The germline V gene has CDR1 SGHRS and CDR2 YFSETQ. Here the CDR3 DNA reads TGCGCCAGCAGCGAGGGGGGGCAGGGTGAGACCCAGTACTTC. It yields the protein CASSEGGQGETQYF.

The chain recombines TRBV7-3 with TRBJ2-1; no reliable D call. Germline values: CDR1 SGHTA, CDR2 FQGTGA. V was cut by 6 bases and J by 2 bases, with 14 bases left in between. This CDR3 is built from 15 residues. The CDR3 reads CASSLNQDPYNEQFF. The CDR3 DNA sequence: TGTGCCAGCAGTCTTAACCAGGACCCCTACAATGAGCAGTTCTTC.

The J gene is TRBJ2-1, the V gene TRBV7-2, with 10 bases aligning to TRBD2. Germline assignment: CDR1 SGHTA and CDR2 FQGNSA. CDR3 size: 17 residues. V lost 5 bases, J lost 7 bases, and 14 bases stayed unmatched. The CDR3 DNA reads TGTGCCAGCAGCCACAGCGGGGGAGCGGGAGGGCCAAATGAGCAGTTCTTC. Translating gives CASSHSGGAGGPNEQFF.

The chain carries TRBV12-3 or TRBV12-4 and TRBJ2-5; weak D call: TRBD1 (5 bases). This CDR3 is built from 13 residues. V was clipped by 5 bases and J by 5 bases, with 12 bases between them. The CDR3 sequence: CASSRPGRETQYF. The CDR3 DNA is TGTGCCAGCAGTCGGCCAGGGCGGGAGACCCAGTACTTC.

The rearrangement joins TRBV5-1 to TRBJ1-1, with a possible D match to TRBD1 (6 bases). Germline V gene data show CDR1 as SGHRS and CDR2 as YFSETQ. The CDR3 has 15 amino acids. V lost 1 base and J 1 base, leaving 11 bases between the germline ends. CDR3 in amino acids: CASSLFRGANTEAFF. The CDR3 nucleotides read TGCGCCAGCAGCTTGTTTCGGGGGGCGAACACTGAAGCTTTCTTT.

The chain employs TRBV11-2 and TRBJ1-1; tentative D call: TRBD1 (6 bases). Germline V gene lookup returns CDR1 SGHAT and CDR2 FQNNGV. Trimming removed 3 bases at V and 1 base at J, with 12 bases between. This CDR3 comprises 15 residues. Here the CDR3 reads CASSFTTGRNTEAFF. The CDR3 nucleotides read TGTGCCAGCAGCTTTACCACAGGGCGGAACACTGAAGCTTTCTTT.

The table lists this clone with a few counts. V and J are TRBV28 and TRBJ2-1; D perhaps matches TRBD2 (6 bases). V was trimmed by 1 base and J by 9 bases, leaving 16 bases between them. Per germline, CDR1 MDHEN and CDR2 SYDVKM. The CDR3 is made up of 15 amino acids. The CDR3 region is CASSLSGGPVAEQFF. The CDR3 coding sequence is TGTGCCAGCAGTTTATCCGGAGGGCCAGTAGCTGAGCAGTTCTTC.

The J gene is TRBJ2-7, the V gene TRBV29-1; the D is unclear. V was shortened by 0 bases and J by 4 bases, with 7 bases between the two germline ends. Per germline, CDR1 SQVTM and CDR2 ANQGSEA. The CDR3 covers 12 residues. The DNA of the CDR3 is TGCAGCGTTGAAGATTCAGGTTACGAGCAGTACTTC. This encodes CSVEDSGYEQYF.

The rearrangement joins TRBV5-6 to TRBJ1-2; D gene uncertain. The length of the CDR3 is 12 residues. Per the germline V gene, CDR1 is SGHDT and CDR2 is YYEEEE. V lost 6 bases and J 6 bases, leaving 12 bases between the germline ends. CDR3 in amino acids: CASTVHMDGYTF. CDR3 nucleotides: TGTGCCAGCACCGTCCATATGGATGGCTACACCTTC.

The chain joins TRBV5-1 to TRBJ1-1; 7 bases align to TRBD1. This CDR3 has 14 residues. The ends lost 2 bases at V and 0 bases at J; junction bases unmatched: 1. CDR1 and CDR2 (germline): SGHRS, YFSETQ. CDR3 protein: CASSFTGVNTEAFF. DNA of the CDR3: TGCGCCAGCAGCTTTACAGGGGTGAACACTGAAGCTTTCTTT.

This chain connects TRBV5-1 to TRBJ1-2; D gene ambiguous. Between the trimmed V and J ends, which lost 1 base and 5 bases, there was a span of 12 bases. The CDR3 is made up of 14 amino acids. Looked up from germline, CDR1 is SGHRS and CDR2 is YFSETQ. The DNA of the CDR3 is TGCGCCAGCAGCTTGTTGGGCAGCTGGTATGGCTACACCTTC. As protein: CASSLLGSWYGYTF.

This chain joins TRBV11-2 and TRBJ1-4; maybe TRBD1 (6 bases). V lost 7 bases, J lost 1 base, and 7 bases lay in between. Germline V gene data show CDR1 as SGHAT and CDR2 as FQNNGV. The CDR3 has 13 residues. In nucleotides, the CDR3 is TGTGCCAGCACCAGGGGAACTAATGAAAAACTGTTTTTT. Translating gives CASTRGTNEKLFF.

Note on this clone: The DNA is left out, because the CDR3 cannot be placed on it with certainty; the CDR3 is given as TCRdb lists it. The chain combines TRBV6-6 with TRBJ2-1; TRBD1, the D gene given by the table, was not confirmed from the DNA. Germline V lookup: CDR1 MNHNY, CDR2 SVGAGI (reference sequence). The CDR3 length is 15 residues, termini included. The CDR3 sequence: CASILGQGTYNEQFF.